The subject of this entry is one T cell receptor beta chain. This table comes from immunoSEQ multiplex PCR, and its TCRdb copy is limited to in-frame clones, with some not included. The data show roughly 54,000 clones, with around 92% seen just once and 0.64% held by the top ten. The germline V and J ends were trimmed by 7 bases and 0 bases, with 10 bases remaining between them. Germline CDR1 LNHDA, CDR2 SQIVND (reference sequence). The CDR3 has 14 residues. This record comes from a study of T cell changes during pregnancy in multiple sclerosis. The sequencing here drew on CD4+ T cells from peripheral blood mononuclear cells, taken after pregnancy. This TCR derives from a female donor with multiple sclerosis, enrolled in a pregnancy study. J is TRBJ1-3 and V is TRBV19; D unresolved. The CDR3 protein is CASKEFSSGNTIYF. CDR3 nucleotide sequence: TGTGCCAGTAAAGAGTTTTCCTCTGGAAACACCATATATTTT.